Below are 27 T cell receptor beta chains sequenced from a single sample in a study of tissue T cells after allogeneic stem cell transplantation. Time point of the sample: mouse harvest day 14 after allogeneic transplant. Each mouse received 10^7 T-cell-depleted marrow cells plus 10^6 splenic CD5+ T cells by tail vein. Assay used: immunoSEQ multiplex PCR; TCRdb lists only in-frame clones, some missing. The data show roughly 2,700 clones, around 46% seen once. The sample taken for sequencing was gut tissue. The receptor set was obtained from a female BALB/c mouse given C57BL/6 T cells with graft-versus-host disease after an allogeneic hematopoietic cell transplant.

By proportion, this clone is large (0.1 to 1%). Any gene name here is a mouse gene name. The sequenced CDR3 bases are TGTGCCAGCAGTTTCTCTGGGCTCTATGAACAGTAC. Translated, it gives CASSFSGLYEQY. The CDR3 as a whole reads CASSFSGLYEQYF. The V gene is TRBV15, the J gene TRBJ2-7; TRBD2 is a possible D gene (5 bases). The read gets to within 1 residue of the CDR3 end, and the germline J gene fills in the rest. Per the germline V gene, CDR1 is SGHND and CDR2 is FRSKSL. The CDR3 extends over 13 amino acids. V was pared by 3 bases and J by 3 bases, with 9 bases between. The entire variable domain, with the rest obtained from reference TRBV15 and TRBJ2-7, is as follows: DAGVTQTPRHEVAEKGQTIILKCEPVSGHNDLFWYRQTKIQGLELLSYFRSKSLMEDGGAFKDRFKAEMLNSSFSTLKIQPTEPKDSAVYLCASSFSGLYEQYFGPGTRLTVL.

As for this clone: The gene names here belong to mouse. The read halts 1 residue ahead of the CDR3 end, with the missing end drawn from the germline J gene. V usage is TRBV26 and J usage is TRBJ1-1, with D uncertain. CDR3 size: 13 residues. Germline V gene lookup returns CDR1 KGHPV and CDR2 FQNQEV (reference sequence). Trimming took off 6 bases at V and 0 bases at J, with 8 bases between the two ends. The sequenced CDR3 bases are TGTGCCAGCAGCCTTCAAACAAACACAGAAGTCTTC. Its protein product is CASSLQTNTEVF. The full CDR3 reads CASSLQTNTEVFF.

Notes on this clone: Genes and germline are mouse. The CDR3 is cut off 1 residue early in the read; its end comes from the germline J gene. V and J are TRBV16 and TRBJ1-1; perhaps TRBD1 as D (6 bases). V lost 5 bases and J lost 3, with 10 bases in between. The CDR3 is 13 amino acids. In germline, CDR1 is SGHSA, CDR2 FRNQAP. The CDR3 is CASSLRTDTEVFF. The DNA read from the CDR3 is TGTGCAAGCAGCCTTCGGACAGACACAGAAGTCTTC.

Worth noting for this clone: Each gene name is a mouse one. The CDR3 goes on 1 residue after the read ends, and that part is filled in from the germline J gene. The J gene is TRBJ2-4, the V gene TRBV23; TRBD2 reflects the table's D call only, with no check against the DNA. From germline, CDR1 is KGHTA and CDR2 FQNQQP. The CDR3 sequence is 15 residues long. The sequenced CDR3 bases are TGCTCCAGCAGTCAATCTGGGGGTAGTCAAAACACCTTGTAC. It is translated as CSSSQSGGSQNTLY. The whole CDR3 is CSSSQSGGSQNTLYF.

With regard to this clone: Mouse gene names apply. The read terminates 1 residue before the CDR3 end, so the remaining end is supplied by the germline J gene. This sequence joins TRBV31 and TRBJ2-5; tentative D call: TRBD2 (6 bases). Germline CDR1 reads GKSSPN; CDR2 reads SITVG. The CDR3 runs 15 residues. V was cut by 2 bases and J by 0 bases, with 12 bases left in between. CDR3 amino acids: CAWSFGTFNQDTQYF. CDR3 DNA (partial): TGTGCCTGGAGTTTCGGGACTTTTAACCAAGACACCCAGTAC.

The table lists this clone with a few counts. These gene names are mouse names. The read falls 1 residue short of the CDR3 end, and the missing part is taken from the germline J gene. V gene TRBV5 combines with J gene TRBJ1-3; TRBD1 agrees at 7 bases. The junction had 2 bases not matched to a gene; V was cut back by 2 bases and J by 1 base. The CDR3 contains 15 residues. Germline lookup yields CDR1 LGHNA and CDR2 YNLKQL (reference sequence). The DNA read from the CDR3 is TGTGCCAGCAGCCAATCACAGGGGTCTGGAAATACGCTCTAT. This codes for CASSQSQGSGNTLY. The complete CDR3 reads CASSQSQGSGNTLYF.

In this sample, this clone turned up once. The listed genes are named as in mouse. The read ends 1 residue shy of where the CDR3 ends; the end is completed using the germline J gene. The V and J genes are TRBV16 and TRBJ2-3; 7 bases match TRBD2. V dropped 4 bases and J dropped 3; count of bases not matched to a gene: 1. CDR3 size: 13 residues. Germline V gives CDR1 SGHSA, CDR2 FRNQAP. CDR3 in amino acids: CASSWGGAETLYF. The CDR3 bases that were read are TGTGCAAGCAGCTGGGGGGGGGCAGAAACGCTGTAT. Complete variable domain (other parts from reference TRBV16 and TRBJ2-3): NAGVIQTPRHKVTGKGQEATLWCEPISGHSAVFWYRQTIVQGLEFLTYFRNQAPIDDSGMPKERFSAQMPNQSHSTLKIQSTQPQDSAVYLCASSWGGAETLYFGSGTRLTVL.

Concerning this clone: Germline and genes: mouse. The CDR3 bases that were read are TGTGCCAGCAGTCTGTCGTTCAGGGACACAGAAGTCTTC. This gives the protein CASSLSFRDTEVF. The whole CDR3 protein reads CASSLSFRDTEVFF. The V call is TRBV26, the J call TRBJ1-1, with D possibly TRBD1 on 5 matching bases. The read is 1 residue too short to cover the CDR3 end, so that end is filled in from the germline J gene. Per germline, CDR1 KGHPV and CDR2 FQNQEV (reference sequence). The germline V and J ends were trimmed by 0 bases and 3 bases, with 8 bases remaining between them. The CDR3 runs to 14 residues.

With respect to this clone: Gene names and germline refer to mouse. The sequenced fragment ends 1 residue before the CDR3 boundary, so the rest is inferred from the germline J gene. J is TRBJ2-3 and V is TRBV3; TRBD2 matches at 7 bases. V gave up 4 bases and J gave up 1 base; unmatched junction bases: 2. Germline V gene sequence: CDR1 SNHLY, CDR2 FYNGKV (reference sequence). This CDR3 is built from 14 residues. The part of the CDR3 DNA that was read is TGTGCCAGCAGCTACGGACTGGGTGCAGAAACGCTGTAT. It translates to CASSYGLGAETLY. The whole CDR3 sequence is CASSYGLGAETLYF.

A remark on this clone: Any gene name here is a mouse gene name. The read comes to an end 1 residue before the CDR3 does, leaving the germline J gene to fill in the end. The genes are TRBV26 and TRBJ1-3; D call uncertain. Germline V gives CDR1 KGHPV, CDR2 FQNQEV (reference sequence). There are 14 residues in the CDR3. V shed 6 bases and J shed 0 bases, with 9 bases lying between them. The part of the CDR3 DNA that was read is TGTGCCAGCAGGACGACATATTCTGGAAATACGCTCTAT. Amino acid sequence: CASRTTYSGNTLY. The full-length CDR3 reads as CASRTTYSGNTLYF.

This clone appeared a few times. Mouse gene names apply. The read halts 1 residue ahead of the CDR3 end, with the missing end drawn from the germline J gene. The genes are TRBV13-1 and TRBJ2-5, with a tentative D call TRBD2 (6 bases). The CDR3 extends over 12 amino acids. Germline CDR1 is NSHNY and CDR2 is SYGAGN. V dropped 1 base and J dropped 8 bases, with 8 bases sitting between them. The CDR3 DNA, read in part, is TGTGCCAGCAGTGATAGTGGGGGCACCCAGTAC. Encoded protein: CASSDSGGTQY. In full, the CDR3 is CASSDSGGTQYF.

On this clone: The genes are named according to mouse. The missing CDR3 end, 1 residue past where the read stops, is filled in from the germline J gene. The chain uses TRBV3 and TRBJ2-7; D gene ambiguous. Trimming cost V 1 base and J 3 bases, with 4 bases left between them. The CDR3 spans 12 residues. In germline, CDR1 is SNHLY, CDR2 FYNGKV (reference sequence). This CDR3 reads CASSLGSYEQYF. The covered CDR3 bases are TGTGCCAGCAGCTTAGGCAGCTATGAACAGTAC.

About this clone itself: Gene labels here are mouse ones. The read ends 1 residue early relative to the CDR3; the germline J gene fills the gap. The rearrangement links TRBV15 to TRBJ2-7, with D maybe TRBD2 (6 bases). Germline assignment: CDR1 SGHND and CDR2 FRSKSL. Trimming took 5 bases from V and 4 from J, leaving 15 bases between them. CDR3 size: 14 residues. The CDR3 sequence is CASSIRAGGYEQYF. The sequenced CDR3 bases are TGTGCCAGCAGTATACGGGCGGGGGGATATGAACAGTAC. Based on the CDR3 plus reference TRBV15 and TRBJ2-7, the full variable domain is DAGVTQTPRHEVAEKGQTIILKCEPVSGHNDLFWYRQTKIQGLELLSYFRSKSLMEDGGAFKDRFKAEMLNSSFSTLKIQPTEPKDSAVYLCASSIRAGGYEQYFGPGTRLTVL.

Points on this clone: Gene names are the mouse ones. The read gets to within 1 residue of the CDR3 end, and the germline J gene fills in the rest. The chain couples TRBV2 to TRBJ2-4, with 9 bases that match TRBD1. The CDR3 runs 14 residues. CDR1 and CDR2 from the germline V gene are LGHNA and YSYQKL. With V trimmed by 1 base and J by 7 bases, 3 bases remained unmatched. The sequenced part of the CDR3 DNA is TGTGCCAGCAGCCAAGGGACAGGGGAAGACACCTTGTAC. Its protein product is CASSQGTGEDTLY. The full-length CDR3 reads as CASSQGTGEDTLYF.

Note on this clone: Gene names are mouse gene names. The CDR3 extends 1 residue past the end of the read, so its final part is completed from the germline J gene. The rearrangement uses TRBV15 and TRBJ2-5; TRBD1 is a possible D gene (5 bases). The CDR3 has 13 amino acids. V was cut by 4 bases and J by 3 bases, with 8 bases left in between. Germline CDR1 is SGHND and CDR2 is FRSKSL. CDR3 DNA, as far as it was read: TGTGCCAGCAGTTCAACAGGACAAGACACCCAGTAC. Its protein is CASSSTGQDTQY. The full CDR3 reads CASSSTGQDTQYF.

Comment on this clone: The genes and germline here are from mouse. The DNA ends 1 residue before the CDR3 does, and the rest of the CDR3 is filled in from the germline J gene. This chain uses TRBV26 with TRBJ2-4; tentatively, D is TRBD1 (6 bases). CDR3 length: 14 residues. Germline V lookup: CDR1 KGHPV, CDR2 FQNQEV (reference sequence). Trimming stripped 7 bases from V and 0 bases from J, with 11 bases between. CDR3 DNA, as far as it was read: TGTGCCAGCACCCCCGGGACAAGTCAAAACACCTTGTAC. Protein product: CASTPGTSQNTLY. The entire CDR3 is CASTPGTSQNTLYF.

About this clone: Mouse gene names apply. The read gets to within 1 residue of the CDR3 end, and the germline J gene fills in the rest. The chain couples TRBV12-1 to TRBJ2-3; the match to TRBD2 covers 7 bases. Per germline, CDR1 SGHSN and CDR2 HYEKVE. V was pared by 0 bases and J by 0 bases, with 5 bases of the junction left unmatched. This CDR3 is 16 amino acids long. The covered CDR3 bases are TGTGCCAGCTCTCTCGTCTGGGGGAGTAGTGCAGAAACGCTGTAT. It encodes CASSLVWGSSAETLY. The full CDR3 is CASSLVWGSSAETLYF.

Note on this clone: Genes and germline are mouse. From the germline J gene comes the end of the CDR3, since the read stops 1 residue before it. This sequence joins TRBV26 and TRBJ2-5; possibly TRBD2 for D (5 bases). This CDR3 region has 12 residues. Trimming removed 1 base from V and 6 bases from J, with 5 bases in between. The germline V gene has CDR1 KGHPV and CDR2 FQNQEV (reference sequence). This CDR3 is CASSLLGDTQYF. Incomplete CDR3 DNA: TGTGCCAGCAGTCTGTTGGGGGACACCCAGTAC.

Notes on this clone: Gene names are mouse gene names. The read halts 1 residue ahead of the CDR3 end, with the missing end drawn from the germline J gene. The chain combines TRBV12-2 with TRBJ2-5, with 10 bases identical to TRBD2. The CDR3 loop spans 14 amino acids. Germline-derived CDR1 and CDR2 are SGHLS and HYDKME. The V gene end was trimmed by 3 bases and the J gene end by 5 bases; junction bases not matched to a gene: 4. The CDR3 here is CASSSGLGADTQYF. Partial CDR3 DNA: TGTGCCAGCTCTTCCGGACTGGGGGCAGACACCCAGTAC.

As concerns this clone: Any gene name here is a mouse gene name. Read sequence stops 1 residue before the CDR3 end, and the germline J gene provides the missing end. Other DNA sequences in the sample encode the same CDR3. The gene calls are TRBV31 and TRBJ2-5; 7 bases fit TRBD2. The CDR3 spans 15 residues. Germline CDR1 GKSSPN, CDR2 SITVG. With 3 bases clipped from V and 2 bases from J, the junction kept 8 bases outside the gene matches. The covered CDR3 bases are TGTGCCTGGAGCCCCCCCGGGGGGGTCCAAGACACCCAGTAC. This codes for CAWSPPGGVQDTQY. From start to end, the CDR3 is CAWSPPGGVQDTQYF.

By sample fraction, this clone is medium-sized. Gene names denote mouse genes. The read ends 1 residue early relative to the CDR3; the germline J gene fills the gap. This sequence joins TRBV26 and TRBJ2-7; D gene uncertain. Germline CDR1 and CDR2: KGHPV and FQNQEV (reference sequence). The CDR3 covers 10 residues. V dropped 5 bases and J dropped 4 bases, with 3 bases sitting between them. The CDR3 bases that were read are TGTGCCAGCAGTACGTATGAACAGTAC. Its protein product is CASSTYEQY. The full-length CDR3 reads as CASSTYEQYF. The full variable domain, rest sourced from reference TRBV26 and TRBJ2-7, is NSKVIQTPRYLVKGQGQKAKMRCIPEKGHPVVFWYQQNKNNEFKFLINFQNQEVLQQIDMTEKRFSAECPSNSPCSLEIQSSEAGDSALYLCASSTYEQYFGPGTRLTVL.

There are a few counts of this clone. The gene symbols are mouse symbols. The sequence runs out 1 residue before the end of the CDR3; the remainder is reconstructed from the germline J gene. J is TRBJ1-1 and V is TRBV26, with TRBD1 matching over 10 bases. CDR1 is KGHPV and CDR2 is FQNQEV in the germline V gene (reference sequence). The V segment lost 5 bases and the J segment 4 bases; nucleotides outside the gene matches: 4. The CDR3 has 14 residues. Partial CDR3 DNA: TGTGCCAGCAGTGACAGGGGGCGGGCCACAGAAGTCTTC. This encodes CASSDRGRATEVF. From start to end, the CDR3 is CASSDRGRATEVFF.

This clone was seen only a few times. Gene names refer to mouse genes. The CDR3 end falls 1 residue outside the read, so it is completed with the germline J gene. The chain has TRBV1 and TRBJ1-2; 10 bases match TRBD1. The CDR3 length is 15 residues. V trimming: 3 bases; J trimming: 3 bases; junction bases outside the gene matches: 4. Germline V gene lookup returns CDR1 NSQYPW and CDR2 LRSPGD (reference sequence). The CDR3 spells CTCSARDRGHSDYTF. The CDR3 bases that were read are TGCACCTGCAGTGCGAGGGACAGGGGACACTCCGACTACACC.

As regards this clone: Mouse gene names and germline throughout. Read data end 1 residue before the CDR3 end; the end is taken from the germline J gene. The genes are TRBV19 and TRBJ2-1; 9 bases map to TRBD2. Trimming took 5 bases from V and 0 from J; bases not matched to a gene: 3. CDR1 FNHDT and CDR2 SITEND come from the germline V gene (reference sequence). This CDR3 is 15 amino acids long. CDR3: CASSPGGGNYAEQFF. The DNA read from the CDR3 is TGTGCCAGCAGCCCTGGGGGGGGTAACTATGCTGAGCAGTTC.

As concerns this clone: Gene labels here are mouse ones. The read falls 1 residue short of the CDR3 end, and the missing part is taken from the germline J gene. The V call is TRBV5, the J call TRBJ2-5; 10 bases line up with TRBD2. This CDR3 spans 14 amino acids. V shed 6 bases, J shed 6 bases, and the junction held 6 bases outside the gene matches. From germline, CDR1 is LGHNA and CDR2 YNLKQL (reference sequence). The sequenced CDR3 bases are TGTGCCAGCAGTCGGGACTGGGGCAGGGACACCCAGTAC. It codes for CASSRDWGRDTQY. The full CDR3 protein reads CASSRDWGRDTQYF.

Worth noting for this clone: These gene names are mouse names. Read coverage stops 1 residue before the CDR3 terminus; the germline J gene supplies the remainder. The rearrangement joins TRBV26 to TRBJ1-3; no definite D call. There are 14 residues in the CDR3. CDR1 is KGHPV and CDR2 is FQNQEV in the germline V gene (reference sequence). Trimming took 2 bases from V and 0 from J, leaving 5 bases between them. Partial CDR3 DNA: TGTGCCAGCAGTCTGGGGATTTCTGGAAATACGCTCTAT. The encoded protein is CASSLGISGNTLY. The entire CDR3 is CASSLGISGNTLYF.

With regard to this clone: The listed genes are named as in mouse. The read comes to an end 1 residue before the CDR3 does, leaving the germline J gene to fill in the end. The V gene is TRBV26, the J gene TRBJ2-1, with D hard to call. The germline V and J ends were trimmed by 7 bases and 0 bases, with 10 bases remaining between them. CDR3 length: 14 residues. From germline, CDR1 is KGHPV and CDR2 FQNQEV (reference sequence). The CDR3 DNA, read in part, is TGTGCCAGCACCCCGGGCCTTAACTATGCTGAGCAGTTC. Its protein is CASTPGLNYAEQF. The CDR3, in full, reads CASTPGLNYAEQFF.